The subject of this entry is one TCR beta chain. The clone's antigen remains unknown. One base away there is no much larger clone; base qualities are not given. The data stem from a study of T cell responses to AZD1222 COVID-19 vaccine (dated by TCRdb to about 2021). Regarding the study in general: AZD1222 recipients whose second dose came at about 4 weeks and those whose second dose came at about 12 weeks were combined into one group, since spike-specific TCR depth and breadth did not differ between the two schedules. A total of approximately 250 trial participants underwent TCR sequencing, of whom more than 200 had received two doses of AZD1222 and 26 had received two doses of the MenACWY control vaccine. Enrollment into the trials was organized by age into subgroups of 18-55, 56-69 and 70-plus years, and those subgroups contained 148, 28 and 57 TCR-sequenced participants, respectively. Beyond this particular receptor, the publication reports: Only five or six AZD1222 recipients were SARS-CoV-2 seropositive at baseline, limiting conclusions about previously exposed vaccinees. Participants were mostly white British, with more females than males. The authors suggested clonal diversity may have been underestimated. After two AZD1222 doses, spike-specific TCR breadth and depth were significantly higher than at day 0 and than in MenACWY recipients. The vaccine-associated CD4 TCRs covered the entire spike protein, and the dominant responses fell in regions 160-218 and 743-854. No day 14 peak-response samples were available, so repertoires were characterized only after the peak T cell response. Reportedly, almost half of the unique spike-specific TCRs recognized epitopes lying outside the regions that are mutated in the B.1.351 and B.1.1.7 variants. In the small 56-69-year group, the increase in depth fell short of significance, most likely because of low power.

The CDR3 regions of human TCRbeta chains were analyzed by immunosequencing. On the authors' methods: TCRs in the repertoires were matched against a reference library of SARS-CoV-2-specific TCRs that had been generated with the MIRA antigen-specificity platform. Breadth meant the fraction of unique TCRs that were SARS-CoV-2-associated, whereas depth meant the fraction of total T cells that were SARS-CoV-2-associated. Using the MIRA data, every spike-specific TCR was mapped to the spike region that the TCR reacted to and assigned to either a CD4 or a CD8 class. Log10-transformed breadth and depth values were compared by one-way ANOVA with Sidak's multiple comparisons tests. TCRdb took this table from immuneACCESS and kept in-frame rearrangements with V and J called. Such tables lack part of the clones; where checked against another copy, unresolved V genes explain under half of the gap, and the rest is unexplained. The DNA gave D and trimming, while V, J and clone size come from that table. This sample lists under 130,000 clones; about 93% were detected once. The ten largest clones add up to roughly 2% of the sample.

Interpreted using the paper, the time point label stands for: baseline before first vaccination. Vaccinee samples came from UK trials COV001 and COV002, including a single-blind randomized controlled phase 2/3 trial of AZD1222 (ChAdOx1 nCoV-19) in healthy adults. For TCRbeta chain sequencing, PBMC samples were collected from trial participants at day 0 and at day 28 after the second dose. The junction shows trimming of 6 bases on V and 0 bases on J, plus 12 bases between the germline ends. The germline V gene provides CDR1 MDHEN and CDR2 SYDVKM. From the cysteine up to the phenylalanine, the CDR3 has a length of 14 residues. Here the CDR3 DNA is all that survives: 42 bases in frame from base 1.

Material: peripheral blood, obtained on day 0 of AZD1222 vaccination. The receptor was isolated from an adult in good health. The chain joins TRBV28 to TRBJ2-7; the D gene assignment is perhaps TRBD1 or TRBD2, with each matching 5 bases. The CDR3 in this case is CASRLAGSSYEQYF. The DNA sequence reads TGTGCCAGCAGACTTGCAGGGAGCTCCTACGAGCAGTACTTC.